This T cell receptor beta chain was found in a study of cytomegalovirus exposure and HLA in healthy donors. From germline, CDR1 is MDHEN and CDR2 SYDVKM. Deletions cut 7 bases from V and 4 bases from J, with 11 bases between. CDR3 length: 12 amino acids. Whole-study results and caveats: TCR beta sequences reportedly predicted the HLA-A and HLA-B alleles of most subjects accurately. When the data were analyzed later, several of the most significant clusters appeared to be linked to common viral pathogens. Later on, an analysis showed TCR association rates differing by HLA locus, with DRB1 the most and HLA-C the fewest.

The PCR ran on 60 Vbeta and 13 Jbeta primers. Clones were read by immunoSEQ multiplex PCR, and TCRdb kept only the in-frame ones, dropping some. The sample holds some 200,000 clones; 70% to 80% are singletons and the top ten take approximately 2.4%. With regard to this clone: Its antigen is currently unknown.

The genes are TRBV28 and TRBJ2-7; perhaps TRBD2 as D (6 bases). Sequencing was performed on PBMCs. This TCR was recovered from a woman between 50 and 59 years old in good health and CMV-seronegative. CDR3 protein: CASMPGGYEQYF. As DNA, the CDR3 is TGTGCCAGCATGCCCGGGGGATACGAGCAGTACTTC.